Given below is one TCR beta chain in context. Its matching antigen is unknown. This record comes from a study of T-cell memory formation after mild COVID-19. The study, taken as a whole, reports: Contracting clones from day 15 to 85 showed balanced CD4/CD8; later expanders favored CD4+. Cross-reactive memory seemingly joined, as some responding clones were found in pre-infection memory. CD4+ contracting clones were mainly CM and EM; CD8+ ones, EMRA.

Germline V CDR1 and CDR2: SQVTM, ANQGSEA. The CDR3 consists of 11 residues. V gave up 7 bases and J gave up 5 bases; unmatched junction bases: 3. TCRalpha and TCRbeta libraries used 5'RACE with constant-segment primers and UMIs. TCRdb processed the 5' RACE reads anew with MiXCR; each CDR3 protein has one entry. The data hold almost 550,000 distinct CDR3 sequences, with about 20% observed a single time. The chain carries TRBV29-1 and TRBJ2-7; 9 bases line up with TRBD1. The material sequenced was PBMCs or a T cell subset sorted from them (not recorded which). This TCR derives from an adult woman who had mild COVID-19 (a few samples of this study predate the infection). Cell type and time point are not known. This CDR3 is CSAGQGHEQYF. The CDR3 DNA reads as TGCAGCGCTGGACAGGGGCACGAGCAGTACTTC.